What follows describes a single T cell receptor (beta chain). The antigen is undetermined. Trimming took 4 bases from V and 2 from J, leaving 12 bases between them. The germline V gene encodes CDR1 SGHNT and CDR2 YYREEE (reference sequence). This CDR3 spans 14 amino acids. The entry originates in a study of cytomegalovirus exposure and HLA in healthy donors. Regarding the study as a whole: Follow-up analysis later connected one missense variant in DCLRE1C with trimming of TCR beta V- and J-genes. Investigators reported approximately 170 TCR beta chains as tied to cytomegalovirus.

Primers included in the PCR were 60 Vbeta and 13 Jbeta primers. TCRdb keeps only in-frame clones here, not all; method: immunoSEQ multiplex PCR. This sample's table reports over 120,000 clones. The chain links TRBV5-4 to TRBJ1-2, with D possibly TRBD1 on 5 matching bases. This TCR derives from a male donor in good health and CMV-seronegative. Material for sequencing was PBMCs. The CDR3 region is CASSSQGTNYGYTF. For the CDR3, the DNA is TGTGCCAGCAGCAGCCAGGGAACGAACTATGGCTACACCTTC.